This is a list of T cell receptor beta chains from one sample in a study of persistence of HIV-infected CD4 T cells. These receptors lack a known antigen. Produced via immunoSEQ multiplex PCR; TCRdb's table is partial and in-frame only. The sample includes approximately 35,000 clones, 65% to 90% of them seen just once. The starting material was CD4+ T cells sorted from PBMCs after roughly 17-hour stimulation, obtained from a patient who received antiretroviral therapy. The receptors were gathered from an adult man with HIV who was CMV-seropositive. Each CDR3 is given with its conserved first and last residue. The order of the fields is clone size, V gene, J gene, D gene, CDR3 protein, CDR3 DNA. D genes are given only for firm matches. Not every row has a clone size; where given, it reads once, few, many or a size class.

>NA|TRBV5-4|TRBJ1-3|NA
CASSLEGARSGNTIYF
TGTGCCAGCAGCTTGGAAGGAGCCCGCTCTGGAAACACCATATATTTT
>few|TRBV7-2|TRBJ1-2|TRBD1
CASSKGGGGGYTF
TGTGCCAGCAGCAAAGGGGGCGGAGGAGGCTACACCTTC
>NA|TRBV7-2|TRBJ2-7|NA
CASSAPTVYEQYF
TGTGCCAGCAGCGCTCCGACGGTATACGAGCAGTACTTC
>NA|TRBV6-1|TRBJ2-1|TRBD2
CASSENGAGVFEQFF
TGTGCCAGCAGTGAAAATGGGGCGGGGGTCTTTGAGCAGTTCTTC
>NA|TRBV29-1|TRBJ1-1|NA
CSVEGGNTEAFF
TGCAGCGTTGAGGGGGGAAACACTGAAGCTTTCTTT
>NA|TRBV7-2|TRBJ2-4|NA
CASSSVSGKNIQYF
TGTGCCAGCAGCTCTGTTAGCGGTAAAAACATTCAGTACTTC
>few|TRBV15|TRBJ2-7|TRBD2
CATSRDIAGGRTYEQYF
TGTGCCACCAGCAGAGATATAGCGGGGGGCCGGACCTACGAGCAGTACTTC
>NA|TRBV9|TRBJ1-2|TRBD1
CASSLTGDYGYTF
TGTGCCAGCAGCCTAACAGGGGACTATGGCTACACCTTC
>NA|TRBV18|TRBJ1-3|NA
CASSPLTATGNTIYF
TGTGCCAGCTCACCATTGACAGCCACTGGAAACACCATATATTTT
>NA|TRBV6-6|TRBJ1-1|NA
CASSYYGENTEAFF
TGTGCCAGCAGTTACTACGGGGAGAACACTGAAGCTTTCTTT
>NA|TRBV20-1|TRBJ1-4|NA
CSARALEKLFF
TGCAGTGCTAGAGCGTTGGAAAAACTGTTTTTT
>NA|TRBV27|TRBJ2-7|TRBD1
CASSFRGRDYEQYF
TGTGCCAGCAGTTTCAGGGGGCGCGACTACGAGCAGTACTTC
>NA|TRBV27|TRBJ2-3|NA
CASSSSNLRQGITDTQYF
TGTGCCAGCAGTTCCAGTAACCTCCGGCAGGGGATAACAGATACGCAGTATTTT
>few|TRBV5-4|TRBJ1-2|NA
CASSLEQGLNYGYTF
TGTGCCAGCAGCTTGGAACAGGGATTAAACTATGGCTACACCTTC
>NA|TRBV7-2|TRBJ1-4|TRBD1
CASSQGGGSGKLFF
TGTGCCAGCAGCCAAGGGGGCGGGTCGGGAAAACTGTTTTTT
>few|TRBV7-2|TRBJ1-6|NA
CASSLVGYSPLHF
TGTGCCAGCAGCTTGGTCGGCTATTCACCCCTCCACTTT
>NA|TRBV9|TRBJ1-2|TRBD1
CASPKRDSCNPVDGYTF
TGTGCCAGCCCCAAACGGGACAGCTGCAACCCGGTGGATGGCTACACCTTC
>NA|TRBV5-1|TRBJ1-3|NA
CASSSGTGHSGNTIYF
TGCGCCAGCAGCTCAGGGACGGGACACTCTGGAAACACCATATATTTT
>NA|TRBV21-1|TRBJ1-2|NA
CASSPRLRDRVRWGYTF
TGTGCCAGCAGCCCTCGGTTACGGGACAGGGTTCGTTGGGGCTACACCTTC
>NA|TRBV6-5|TRBJ1-1|TRBD1
CASSLEGGRTEAFF
TGTGCCAGCAGCCTCGAAGGGGGCCGGACTGAAGCTTTCTTT
>NA|TRBV2|TRBJ1-5|NA
CASRARRDSNQPQHF
TGTGCCAGCAGAGCACGCAGGGATAGCAATCAGCCCCAGCATTTT
>NA|TRBV5-1|TRBJ2-1|NA
CASSPGLSSYNEQFF
TGCGCCAGCAGCCCCGGACTCAGCTCCTACAATGAGCAGTTCTTC
>few|TRBV27|TRBJ1-1|TRBD1
CASRSPGQGSPEAFF
TGTGCCAGCAGGTCTCCGGGACAGGGGTCCCCTGAAGCTTTCTTT
>NA|TRBV30|TRBJ1-2|NA
CAWSQEVGGYTF
TGTGCCTGGAGTCAAGAAGTTGGTGGCTACACCTTC
>few|TRBV12-3/TRBV12-4|TRBJ2-7|TRBD1
CASSLYRGYEQYF
TGTGCCAGCAGTTTATACAGGGGCTACGAGCAGTACTTC
>few|TRBV5-1|TRBJ2-3|NA
CASGPGPLTDTQYF
TGCGCCAGCGGCCCGGGACCCCTCACAGATACGCAGTATTTT
>NA|TRBV6-5|TRBJ2-2|NA
CASITGTANTGELFF
TGTGCCAGCATAACCGGGACGGCGAACACCGGGGAGCTGTTTTTT
>NA|TRBV2|TRBJ2-7|NA
CASSQQGYEQYF
TGTGCCAGCAGCCAACAGGGCTACGAGCAGTACTTC
>NA|TRBV29-1|TRBJ2-7|TRBD1
CSVESDRGLPEQYF
TGCAGCGTTGAATCGGACAGGGGTCTCCCCGAGCAGTACTTC
>NA|TRBV7-2|TRBJ1-5|NA
CASSLFGAGRGNQPQHF
TGTGCCAGCAGCTTATTCGGAGCCGGACGGGGCAATCAGCCCCAGCATTTT
>NA|TRBV4-3|TRBJ2-4|TRBD2
CASSQESGGSKNIQYF
TGCGCCAGCAGCCAAGAATCGGGGGGGAGCAAAAACATTCAGTACTTC
>once|TRBV7-9|TRBJ1-2|NA
CASSLRGQTYYGYTF
TGTGCCAGCAGCTTACGGGGGCAGACTTACTATGGCTACACCTTC
>NA|TRBV6-5|TRBJ1-3|TRBD1
CASSFDRGYRNTIYF
TGTGCCAGCAGTTTCGACAGGGGATATCGAAACACCATATATTTT
>NA|TRBV9|TRBJ2-2|TRBD2
CARSVAGGGASGELFF
TGTGCCCGCAGCGTAGCGGGCGGGGGGGCCTCCGGGGAGCTGTTTTTT
>NA|TRBV19|TRBJ2-7|TRBD2
CASSSPRLAGDDEQYF
TGTGCCAGTAGTAGCCCACGACTAGCGGGGGATGACGAGCAGTACTTC
>NA|TRBV30|TRBJ1-2|NA
CAWSLTVSRYGYTF
TGTGCCTGGAGTTTGACGGTGTCTAGATATGGCTACACCTTC
>NA|TRBV5-4|TRBJ1-1|NA
CASSLAADSSTEAFF
TGTGCCAGCAGCTTGGCGGCTGACAGCTCCACTGAAGCTTTCTTT
>NA|TRBV9|TRBJ1-5|NA
CASSVAPSQPQHF
TGTGCCAGCAGCGTAGCCCCAAGCCAGCCCCAGCATTTT
>NA|TRBV28|TRBJ1-5|NA
CASSLDNSNQPQHF
TGTGCCAGCAGTTTGGACAATAGCAATCAGCCCCAGCATTTT
>NA|TRBV7-6|TRBJ2-5|NA
CASSLEGLGETQYF
TGTGCCAGCAGCTTAGAGGGGTTAGGAGAGACCCAGTACTTC
>NA|TRBV19|TRBJ1-1|NA
CASSGQLNTEAFF
TGTGCCAGTAGCGGACAGTTGAACACTGAAGCTTTCTTT